Presented here are 8 T cell receptor beta chains from one specimen sequenced in a study of blood T cell repertoires in COVID-19. Sequencing was performed with immunoSEQ multiplex PCR; in TCRdb, only in-frame clones are kept and a portion is missing. This sample has about 110,000 clones, with 88% found just once. The sequencing sample was made of peripheral blood. The receptors shown here come from a woman aged 45-60 years with acute or convalescent COVID-19.

The genes are TRBV11-3 and TRBJ2-3; D call uncertain. This CDR3 contains 14 residues. In germline, CDR1 is SGHNT, CDR2 YENEEA. Trimming cost V 2 bases and J 1 base, with 7 bases left between them. The CDR3 protein is CASSLLGGTDTQYF. Written as DNA, the CDR3 is TGTGCCAGCAGCTTACTCGGAGGCACAGATACGCAGTATTTT.

The V call is TRBV3-1 (or the pseudogene TRBV3-2), the J call TRBJ2-2, with 8 bases aligning to TRBD1. This CDR3 region has 17 residues. V lost 2 bases to trimming and J lost 1 base; unmatched junction nucleotides: 6. Per germline, CDR1 LGHDT and CDR2 YNNKEL (reference sequence). CDR3 residues: CASSQRGQGVNTGELFF. CDR3 in DNA: TGTGCCAGCAGCCAACGCGGACAGGGTGTGAACACCGGGGAGCTGTTTTTT.

The chain has TRBV19 and TRBJ2-7; 9 bases are shared with TRBD2. The CDR3 extends over 15 amino acids. CDR1 is LNHDA and CDR2 is SQIVND in the germline V gene (reference sequence). V dropped 5 bases and J dropped 1; count of bases not matched to a gene: 6. The CDR3 is CASSASSGNSYEQYF. The CDR3 DNA reads TGTGCCAGTAGTGCCTCTAGCGGGAATTCCTACGAGCAGTACTTC. Drawing the rest from reference TRBV19 and TRBJ2-7, the complete variable domain is DGGITQSPKYLFRKEGQNVTLSCEQNLNHDAMYWYRQDPGQGLRLIYYSQIVNDFQKGDIAEGYSVSREKKESFPLTVTSAQKNPTAFYLCASSASSGNSYEQYFGPGTRLTVT.

The chain has TRBV2 and TRBJ1-1, with D hard to call. The CDR3 sequence is 12 residues long. The V gene's germline CDR1 is SNHLY and CDR2 FYNNEI. V was trimmed by 8 bases and J by 1 base, leaving 8 bases between them. CDR3: CASFRKNTEAFF. CDR3 sequence (DNA): TGTGCCAGCTTCAGAAAGAACACTGAAGCTTTCTTT.

V is TRBV15 and J is TRBJ2-3, with 11 bases lining up with TRBD2. The CDR3 consists of 16 residues. The V gene's germline CDR1 is LNHNV and CDR2 YYDKDF (reference sequence). Trimming at V came to 1 base and at J to 0 bases, leaving 0 bases not matched to a gene. CDR3 nucleotides: TGTGCCACCAGCAGAGGACTAGCGGGAAGCACAGATACGCAGTATTTT. This gives the protein CATSRGLAGSTDTQYF.

This chain connects TRBV6-5 to TRBJ1-1; no clear D. The germline CDR1 and CDR2 sequences are MNHEY and SVGAGI. CDR3 length equals 12 residues. The V end was cut by 2 bases, the J end by 6 bases, with 7 bases between. The CDR3 region is CASSYNGAEAFF. The CDR3 coding sequence is TGTGCCAGCAGTTACAACGGGGCTGAAGCTTTCTTT.

This clone was observed a handful of times. This chain connects TRBV4-1 to TRBJ1-2; D perhaps matches TRBD1 (5 bases). V was trimmed by 4 bases and J by 4 bases, leaving 19 bases between them. The CDR3 runs to 16 residues. CDR1 is MGHRA and CDR2 is YSYEKL in the germline V gene. In nucleotides, the CDR3 is TGCGCCAGCAGCCCAGATCCGGGACTGAACCTCTATGGCTACACCTTC. Translation gives CASSPDPGLNLYGYTF.

This clone was detected only once. The chain employs TRBV24-1 and TRBJ1-5; maybe TRBD1 (5 bases). This CDR3 spans 17 amino acids. The V end lost 2 bases, the J end lost 2 bases, and 15 bases lay between the germline ends. Germline lookup yields CDR1 KGHDR and CDR2 SFDVKD. The CDR3 DNA follows: TGTGCCACCAGTGATTCCGCTTCAGGAGGGGGCAATCAGCCCCAGCATTTT. Its translation: CATSDSASGGGNQPQHF.